This T cell receptor (beta chain) was captured by sequencing in a study of T cells in women clearing cervical HPV infection. Overall study: Controls were women whose single incident HPV16 infection cleared within 12 months without precancer or cancer. Blood came at first lesion visit for cases, post-clearance for controls. Study results and caveats: CIN3+ cases had significantly higher TCR richness than controls; evenness did not differ. TRBV6-7 relative abundance averaged around 0.11% in cases and under 0.2% in controls.

TCRdb's copy holds only in-frame clones and misses some; the assay was immunoSEQ multiplex PCR. The repertoire table contains about 20,000 clones. As to this clone: Its antigen is not known. With the read ending 3 residues before the CDR3 end, the germline J gene is used to fill in that end.

Germline V lookup: CDR1 MGHRA, CDR2 YSYEKL. Trimming cost V 0 bases and J 6 bases, with 9 bases left between them. The CDR3 is 15 amino acids. This receptor was obtained from a woman aged 18 to 75 with a cervical HPV16 infection that either progressed to CIN3+ or cleared (not recorded which). The specimen was blood buffy coat. The V call is TRBV4-1, the J call TRBJ1-6, with D possibly being TRBD1 (6 bases). The CDR3 DNA, read in part, is TGCGCCAGCAGCCAAGAGCGACAGGTTAATTCACCC. It codes for CASSQERQVNSP. The whole CDR3 sequence is CASSQERQVNSPLHF.